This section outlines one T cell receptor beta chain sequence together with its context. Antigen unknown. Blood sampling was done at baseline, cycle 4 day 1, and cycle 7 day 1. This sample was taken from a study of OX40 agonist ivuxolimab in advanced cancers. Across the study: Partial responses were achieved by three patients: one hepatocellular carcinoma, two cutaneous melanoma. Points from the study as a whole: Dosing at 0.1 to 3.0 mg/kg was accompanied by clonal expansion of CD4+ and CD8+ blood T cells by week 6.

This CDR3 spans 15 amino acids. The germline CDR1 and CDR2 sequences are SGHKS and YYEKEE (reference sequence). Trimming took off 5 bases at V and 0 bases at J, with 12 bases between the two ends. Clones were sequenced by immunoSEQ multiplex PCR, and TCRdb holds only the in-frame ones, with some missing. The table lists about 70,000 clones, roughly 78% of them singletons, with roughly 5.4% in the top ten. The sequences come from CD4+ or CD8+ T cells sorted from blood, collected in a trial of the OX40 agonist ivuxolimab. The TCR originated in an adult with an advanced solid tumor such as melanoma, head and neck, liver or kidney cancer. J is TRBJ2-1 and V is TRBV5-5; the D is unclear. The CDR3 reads CASRSGFNSYNEQFF. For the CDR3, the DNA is TGTGCCAGCAGGTCGGGCTTCAACTCCTACAATGAGCAGTTCTTC. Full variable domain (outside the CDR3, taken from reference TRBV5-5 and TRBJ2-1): DAGVTQSPTHLIKTRGQQVTLRCSPISGHKSVSWYQQVLGQGPQFIFQYYEKEERGRGNFPDRFSARQFPNYSSELNVNALLLGDSALYLCASRSGFNSYNEQFFGPGTRLTVL.